This passage covers 21 T cell receptor beta chains from one sample sequenced in a study of CD8+ T cells in alopecia areata. RNA was isolated and reverse transcribed to cDNA, the sequencing template. TCRdb's table, derived via immunoSEQ multiplex PCR, lists solely in-frame clones and lacks some. The table shows roughly 200,000 clones, with 53% occurring only once. The treatment is: oral pan-JAK inhibitor, 5-10 mg twice daily. Sequencing used CD8+ T cells sorted from blood, obtained at week 24, from a patient treated with tofacitinib. The receptors were sampled from a human donor with alopecia areata.

The rearrangement links TRBV4-3 to TRBJ2-7; no reliable D call. This CDR3 has 15 residues. Germline V gene lookup returns CDR1 LGHNA and CDR2 YSLEER. Trimming removed 0 bases at V and 2 bases at J, with 11 bases between. Here the CDR3 reads CASSQEIGITYEQYF. The CDR3 nucleotides read TGCGCCAGCAGCCAAGAGATAGGCATCACCTACGAGCAGTACTTC.

This clone was counted only a few times. The chain links TRBV11-2 to TRBJ2-1; D gene unclear. CDR3 length equals 13 residues. Germline CDR1 reads SGHAT; CDR2 reads FQNNGV. The V gene lost 5 bases and the J gene lost 6 bases, with 11 bases spanning the gap. Here the CDR3 DNA reads TGTGCCAGCAGCCAGACCAGTATCAATGAGCAGTTCTTC. It specifies CASSQTSINEQFF.

This clone was seen only a few times. This chain links TRBV7-9 with TRBJ1-1; 7 nucleotides agree with TRBD1. V shed 4 bases and J 4 bases; nucleotides not matched to a gene: 3. The CDR3 runs to 13 residues. Germline V lookup: CDR1 SEHNR, CDR2 FQNEAQ (reference sequence). CDR3 in amino acids: CASSSTGSTEAFF. The CDR3 DNA follows: TGTGCCAGCAGCTCGACAGGGTCCACTGAAGCTTTCTTT.

This clone appeared a single time. The chain employs TRBV5-1 and TRBJ1-2, with unresolved D. The CDR3 consists of 12 residues. CDR1 is SGHRS and CDR2 is YFSETQ in the germline V gene. V lost 4 bases and J lost 7, with 11 bases in between. The CDR3 protein is CASSDPDGGYTF. The DNA of the CDR3 is TGCGCCAGCAGCGACCCGGATGGTGGCTACACCTTC.

The V gene is TRBV4-3, the J gene TRBJ1-4, with TRBD1 identical over 10 bases. CDR1 and CDR2 (germline): LGHNA, YSLEER. There are 17 residues in the CDR3. The V segment lost 0 bases and the J segment 4 bases; nucleotides outside the gene matches: 5. Written as DNA, the CDR3 is TGCGCCAGCAGCCAAGATACGAGGGACAGGGGTAATGAAAAACTGTTTTTT. Translation: CASSQDTRDRGNEKLFF.

J is TRBJ1-1 and V is TRBV28, with D possibly matching TRBD1 (5 bases). Germline V gene lookup returns CDR1 MDHEN and CDR2 SYDVKM. V lost 3 bases to trimming and J lost 0 bases, with 17 bases between them. The CDR3 extends over 17 amino acids. The CDR3 region is CASSFHRGSGMNTEAFF. The CDR3 bases are TGTGCCAGCAGTTTTCATCGGGGGTCCGGGATGAACACTGAAGCTTTCTTT. Full variable domain (remainder filled in from reference TRBV28 and TRBJ1-1): DVKVTQSSRYLVKRTGEKVFLECVQDMDHENMFWYRQDPGLGLRLIYFSYDVKMKEKGDIPEGYSVSREKKERFSLILESASTNQTSMYLCASSFHRGSGMNTEAFFGQGTRLTVV.

This clone was seen more than once but under ten times. The CDR3 DNA reads as TGCAGCGATCGGACAGGGAATGGCTACACCTTC. Protein: CSDRTGNGYTF. The gene calls are TRBV29-1 and TRBJ1-2; 8 nucleotides align to TRBD1. CDR1 and CDR2 from the germline V gene are SQVTM and ANQGSEA. The junction had 4 bases not matched to a gene; V was cut back by 7 bases and J by 6 bases. The CDR3 covers 11 residues.

This clone was detected only a few times. V and J are TRBV5-6 and TRBJ2-1; 8 bases fit TRBD2. The CDR3 is 14 amino acids. From germline, CDR1 is SGHDT and CDR2 YYEEEE. Trimming took 7 bases from V and 0 from J; bases not matched to a gene: 3. In nucleotides, the CDR3 is TGTGCCAGCTTAGCGGGGAGCTCCTACAATGAGCAGTTCTTC. It translates to CASLAGSSYNEQFF. Combining the CDR3 with reference TRBV5-6 and TRBJ2-1 gives the whole variable domain DAGVTQSPTHLIKTRGQQVTLRCSPKSGHDTVSWYQQALGQGPQFIFQYYEEEERQRGNFPDRFSGHQFPNYSSELNVNALLLGDSALYLCASLAGSSYNEQFFGPGTRLTVL.

The chain recombines TRBV7-2 with TRBJ1-1; D is uncertain. This CDR3 is 14 amino acids long. CDR1 and CDR2 from the germline V gene are SGHTA and FQGNSA. Trimming removed 1 base at V and 7 bases at J, with 13 bases between. CDR3 region: CASSLELRQFEAFF. Here the CDR3 DNA reads TGTGCCAGCAGCTTAGAATTAAGGCAGTTTGAAGCTTTCTTT.

This clone has more than one count but fewer than ten. This chain links TRBV6-5 with TRBJ2-1; D assignment may be TRBD1 or TRBD2 (5 bases each). Trimming left V 0 bases short and J 9 bases short, with 15 bases between. The CDR3 totals 15 residues. Germline-derived CDR1 and CDR2 are MNHEY and SVGAGI. CDR3 region: CASSYSIRGDGEQFF. DNA of the CDR3: TGTGCCAGCAGTTACTCGATAAGAGGGGATGGTGAGCAGTTCTTC.

The chain is built from TRBV27 and TRBJ2-7, with 7 bases that match TRBD2. Germline V gene lookup returns CDR1 MNHEY and CDR2 SMNVEV (reference sequence). J was trimmed by 3 bases and V by 5 bases; bases with no gene match: 10. The CDR3 covers 15 residues. The CDR3 sequence is CASSRSWRGNYEQYF. The CDR3 DNA sequence: TGTGCCAGCAGTCGAAGTTGGCGGGGGAACTACGAGCAGTACTTC.

This chain uses TRBV27 with TRBJ2-7; either TRBD1 or TRBD2 may fit D (5 bases each). Germline V gene data show CDR1 as MNHEY and CDR2 as SMNVEV (reference sequence). Deletions cut 10 bases from V and 0 bases from J, with 13 bases between. The CDR3 sequence is 13 residues long. In DNA form, the CDR3 reads TGTGCCATCCAGGGACCTAGCTCCTACGAGCAGTACTTC. This sequence encodes CAIQGPSSYEQYF.

This clone appeared a few times. The J gene is TRBJ2-2, the V gene TRBV4-1; no definite D call. Between the trimmed V and J ends, which lost 1 base and 0 bases, there was a span of 9 bases. Germline assignment: CDR1 MGHRA and CDR2 YSYEKL. The CDR3 is 16 residues long. The CDR3 spells CASSQGGSTNTGELFF. Here the CDR3 DNA reads TGCGCCAGCAGCCAAGGGGGATCAACGAACACCGGGGAGCTGTTTTTT.

The V and J genes are TRBV7-8 and TRBJ2-3; TRBD2 aligns across 11 bases. Germline V gives CDR1 SGHVS, CDR2 FQNEAQ. With 1 base clipped from V and 2 bases from J, the junction kept 8 bases outside the gene matches. The CDR3 covers 18 residues. The CDR3 sequence is CASSLDLAGGQLTDTQYF. CDR3 sequence (DNA): TGTGCCAGCAGCTTAGACCTAGCGGGGGGACAACTCACAGATACGCAGTATTTT.

This chain links TRBV4-3 with TRBJ2-1; no clear D. The CDR3 is 14 residues long. Germline V lookup: CDR1 LGHNA, CDR2 YSLEER. V was pared by 0 bases and J by 3 bases, with 6 bases between. CDR3: CASSQERHYNEQFF. CDR3 DNA: TGCGCCAGCAGCCAAGAACGACACTACAATGAGCAGTTCTTC.

Only a few counts were recorded for this clone. The rearrangement uses TRBV6-1 and TRBJ2-1; D is uncertain. Germline assignment: CDR1 MNHNS and CDR2 SASEGT. The CDR3 loop spans 11 amino acids. Trimming removed 2 bases at V and 7 bases at J, with 3 bases between. The CDR3 spells CASSELNEQFF. The CDR3 region has the DNA TGTGCCAGCAGTGAATTGAATGAGCAGTTCTTC.

The chain joins TRBV2 to TRBJ2-1; D is possibly TRBD2 (5 bases). Between the trimmed V and J ends, which lost 1 base and 9 bases, there was a span of 10 bases. CDR3 length equals 13 residues. Per germline, CDR1 SNHLY and CDR2 FYNNEI. The CDR3 here is CASSEELAIEQFF. In DNA form, the CDR3 reads TGTGCCAGCAGTGAAGAATTAGCGATTGAGCAGTTCTTC. The full variable domain, in which reference TRBV2 and TRBJ2-1 provide the parts outside the CDR3, is EPEVTQTPSHQVTQMGQEVILRCVPISNHLYFYWYRQILGQKVEFLVSFYNNEISEKSEIFDDQFSVERPDGSNFTLKIRSTKLEDSAMYFCASSEELAIEQFFGPGTRLTVL.

The V gene is TRBV19, the J gene TRBJ1-5; D gene ambiguous. Germline V gene sequence: CDR1 LNHDA, CDR2 SQIVND (reference sequence). The CDR3 totals 12 residues. Trimming shortened V by 3 bases and J by 6 bases, and 6 bases separated the two germline ends. CDR3 protein: CASSIRSQPQHF. CDR3 nucleotide sequence: TGTGCCAGTAGTATTAGAAGTCAGCCCCAGCATTTT.

This chain uses TRBV30 with TRBJ1-5; 8 bases are shared with TRBD1. The CDR3 is 15 residues long. Per the germline V gene, CDR1 is GTSNPN and CDR2 is SVGIG (reference sequence). J lost 2 bases, V lost 0 bases, and 3 bases had no gene match. CDR3 residues: CAWSVPGQGNQPQHF. In DNA, the CDR3 is TGTGCCTGGAGTGTTCCGGGACAGGGCAATCAGCCCCAGCATTTT.

The V call is TRBV29-1, the J call TRBJ1-2, with D possibly TRBD1 on 5 matching bases. This CDR3 comprises 12 residues. Per the germline V gene, CDR1 is SQVTM and CDR2 is ANQGSEA. The V end lost 3 bases, the J end lost 7 bases, and 12 bases lay between the germline ends. For the CDR3, the DNA is TGCAGCGTTGATGAGGGGTCTAGTGGCTACACCTTC. Residues: CSVDEGSSGYTF.

The chain uses TRBV9 and TRBJ2-7; perhaps D is TRBD1 or TRBD2 (5 bases each). There are 16 residues in the CDR3. Germline lookup yields CDR1 SGDLS and CDR2 YYNGEE. The ends were cut back, 0 bases at V and 0 bases at J, with 13 bases in the middle. The CDR3 coding sequence is TGTGCCAGCAGCGTAGGGGTGGGGGATCGCTCCTACGAGCAGTACTTC. Protein sequence: CASSVGVGDRSYEQYF.